This entry is about one T cell receptor beta chain. Its antigen is currently unknown. This record comes from a study of T-cell memory formation after mild COVID-19. The TCR alpha and TCR beta cDNA libraries, bearing sample barcodes and UMIs, were generated by 5'RACE using constant-segment primers. In TCRdb, the 5' RACE reads were re-called with MiXCR into one record per CDR3 protein. The data contain 290,000 or so distinct CDR3 sequences, less than 20% of them seen just once; the ten biggest clones take up 21%. Study-wide points: Among contracting clones, CD4+ were mainly CM/EM and CD8+ enriched in EMRA.

The length of the CDR3 is 14 residues. From germline, CDR1 is SGHTA and CDR2 FQGNSA. Trimming pared 5 bases from V and 2 bases from J, leaving 7 bases between. Material: PBMCs or a T cell subset sorted from them (not recorded which). The V call is TRBV7-2, the J call TRBJ2-6; D assignment may be TRBD1 or TRBD2 (5 bases each). The sequence was collected from a man younger than 30 who had mild COVID-19 (a few samples of this study predate the infection). Cell type and time point are not known. CDR3 protein: CASSEGPGANVLTF. Here the CDR3 DNA reads TGTGCCAGCAGCGAGGGGCCTGGGGCCAACGTCCTGACTTTC.